This TCR beta chain was retrieved from a study of T cell responses to AZD1222 COVID-19 vaccine. Findings and limits, study-wide: Reportedly, close to half of spike-specific TCRs are directed against unmutated variant regions. Donors were mostly white British, more females; clonal diversity possibly underestimated.

Assay used: immunoSEQ multiplex PCR; TCRdb lists only in-frame clones, some missing. The table lists around 77,000 clones, about nine tenths of them singletons, with nearly 25% in the top ten. The germline V gene has CDR1 SGHVS and CDR2 FNYEAQ. The CDR3 runs to 15 residues. Between the trimmed V and J ends, which lost 0 bases and 6 bases, there was a span of 12 bases. In regard to this clone: Its specificity is unknown.

The origin of this receptor is an adult in good health. The V call is TRBV7-6, the J call TRBJ2-1; the D gene is possibly TRBD1 (7 bases). Material: peripheral blood, obtained on day 0 of AZD1222 vaccination. The CDR3 nucleotides are TGTGCCAGCAGCTTAGCCGGACAGGAGGGCAATGAGCAGTTCTTC. It encodes CASSLAGQEGNEQFF.